The entry below describes one T cell receptor (beta chain). This specimen comes from a study of technical replicates of blood from several donors. V dropped 4 bases and J dropped 5 bases, with 15 bases sitting between them. The CDR3 consists of 14 residues. Germline V gene lookup returns CDR1 SGHRS and CDR2 YFSETQ. Sequenced by immunoSEQ multiplex PCR; TCRdb stores in-frame clones only, minus some. The sample lists roughly 68,000 clones, approximately 89% seen once, with roughly 5% in the top ten. This receptor was identified in a human donor in good health. Some clones in this sample may be carry-over from other donors' samples. The sequenced material came from PBMCs. The chain links TRBV5-1 to TRBJ2-5, with a weak D call TRBD2 (6 bases). The CDR3 region is CASSPGTLAETQYF. CDR3 nucleotide sequence: TGCGCCAGCAGCCCCGGGACCCTAGCGGAGACCCAGTACTTC. Together with reference TRBV5-1 and TRBJ2-5, the CDR3 gives the full variable domain: KAGVTQTPRYLIKTRGQQVTLSCSPISGHRSVSWYQQTPGQGLQFLFEYFSETQRNKGNFPGRFSGRQFSNSRSEMNVSTLELGDSALYLCASSPGTLAETQYFGPGTRLLVL.